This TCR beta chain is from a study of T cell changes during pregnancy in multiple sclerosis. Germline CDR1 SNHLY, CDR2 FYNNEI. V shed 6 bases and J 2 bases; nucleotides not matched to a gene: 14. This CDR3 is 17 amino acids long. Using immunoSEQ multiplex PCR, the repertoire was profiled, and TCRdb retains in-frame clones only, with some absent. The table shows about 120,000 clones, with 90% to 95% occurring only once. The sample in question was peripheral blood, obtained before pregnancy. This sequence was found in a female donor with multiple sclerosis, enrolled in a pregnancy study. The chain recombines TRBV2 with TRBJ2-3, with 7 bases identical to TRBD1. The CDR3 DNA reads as TGTGCCAGCAGGGGCCCTCAACAGGGGCGCTACACAGATACGCAGTATTTT. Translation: CASRGPQQGRYTDTQYF.